One and the same sample provided the 4 T cell receptor beta chains below, sequenced in a study of T cells in localized non-small cell lung cancer. Generated by immunoSEQ multiplex PCR, the TCRdb table keeps only in-frame clones and is missing some. This table has 1,500 or so clones, 20% to 25% appearing once. The source was normal lung tissue next to the tumor, collected before any cancer treatment. These receptors all come from a male donor older than 55 with stage III squamous cell lung carcinoma.

This clone has just a few counts. The chain joins TRBV11-3 to TRBJ2-3, with D perhaps TRBD2 (6 bases). CDR1 and CDR2 (germline): SGHNT, YENEEA. The CDR3 loop spans 17 amino acids. V dropped 6 bases and J dropped 0 bases, with 19 bases sitting between them. CDR3: CASSRTWGGTSTDTQYF. For the CDR3, the DNA is TGTGCCAGCAGTCGTACATGGGGAGGAACTAGCACAGATACGCAGTATTTT.

The sample holds one count of this clone. The CDR3 sequence: CASNDGGGISSYNEQFF. In DNA, the CDR3 is TGTGCCAGCAATGACGGCGGCGGGATAAGCTCCTACAATGAGCAGTTCTTC. This rearrangement joins TRBV25-1 to TRBJ2-1, with a tentative D call TRBD2 (6 bases). The CDR3 loop spans 17 amino acids. CDR1 and CDR2 (germline): MGHDK, SYGVNS. V was shortened by 7 bases and J by 0 bases, with 19 bases between the two germline ends.

This clone is labeled medium-sized. The V and J genes are TRBV11-3 and TRBJ2-7; 9 nucleotides agree with TRBD2. CDR1 and CDR2 (germline): SGHNT, YENEEA. The trim removed 4 bases at V and 3 bases at J, leaving 4 bases unmatched. This CDR3 has 14 residues. CDR3 in amino acids: CASSYTSGYYEQYF. Here the CDR3 DNA reads TGTGCCAGCAGCTATACTAGCGGGTACTACGAGCAGTACTTC.

This clone appeared a few times. Here the CDR3 DNA reads TGTGCCAGCAGTTTAAATCCCGGGACAGGGGGCCAAGAGACCCAGTACTTC. Translation gives CASSLNPGTGGQETQYF. The V and J genes are TRBV28 and TRBJ2-5, with 11 positions matching TRBD1. After removal of 2 bases from V and 1 base from J, the junction contained 6 bases not matched to a gene. Germline V gene sequence: CDR1 MDHEN, CDR2 SYDVKM. The CDR3 covers 17 residues.